One and the same sample provided the 6 T cell receptor beta chains below, sequenced in a study of neoadjuvant anti-PD-1 for oral cavity cancer. Clones were read by immunoSEQ multiplex PCR, and TCRdb kept only the in-frame ones, dropping some. Of around 14,000 clones listed, about two thirds are singletons. The sample's time point: after neoadjuvant nivolumab, at surgical resection. Specimen: PBMCs, collected after nivolumab (anti-PD-1) treatment. Receptors originate from a person between 40 and 79 years old with oral cavity squamous cell carcinoma.

The rearrangement uses TRBV21-1 and TRBJ2-2; the table's TRBD2 call for D was not verified on the DNA. TRBV21-1 is termed a pseudogene. The CDR3 contains 19 residues. Written as DNA, the CDR3 is TGTGCCAGCACCAATCCCGAGACTAGGCAAGAGGTGGACACCGGGGAGCTGTTTTTT. Translation gives CASTNPETRQEVDTGELFF.

The CDR3 loop reads CASSLTLNNEQFF. The CDR3 coding sequence is TGCGCCAGCAGCTTGACTCTTAACAATGAGCAGTTCTTC. This chain links TRBV5-1 with TRBJ2-1, with no clear D. The CDR3 loop spans 13 amino acids. Germline loops: CDR1 SGHRS, CDR2 YFSETQ. V dropped 1 base and J dropped 5 bases, with 7 bases sitting between them.

This chain connects TRBV9 to TRBJ1-5; TRBD1 matches at 9 bases. The V gene's germline CDR1 is SGDLS and CDR2 YYNGEE. This CDR3 region has 14 residues. V was clipped by 4 bases and J by 6 bases; unmatched bases: 5. This CDR3 is CASSPGTGFQPQHF. The CDR3 nucleotides read TGTGCCAGCAGCCCGGGGACAGGGTTTCAGCCCCAGCATTTT.

J is TRBJ1-1 and V is TRBV20-1; D not certain. Germline loops: CDR1 DFQATT, CDR2 SNEGSKA (reference sequence). The V end was cut by 6 bases, the J end by 1 base, with 6 bases between. The length of the CDR3 is 11 residues. The CDR3 loop is CSAASNTEAFF. CDR3 sequence (DNA): TGCAGTGCCGCCTCGAACACTGAAGCTTTCTTT.

V is TRBV6-8 and J is TRBJ1-4; D unclear. V dropped 6 bases and J dropped 8 bases, with 19 bases sitting between them. CDR3 length: 15 amino acids. The germline gives CDR1 MNHGY, CDR2 SAAAGT. This chain's CDR3 is CASSPRGHRQEKLFF. The CDR3 region has the DNA TGTGCCAGCAGCCCCCGCGGGCACCGCCAGGAAAAACTGTTTTTT.

The rearrangement uses TRBV7-3 and TRBJ2-2; D gene uncertain. Per the germline V gene, CDR1 is SGHTA and CDR2 is FQGTGA. The CDR3 is made up of 14 amino acids. The V end was cut by 3 bases, the J end by 6 bases, with 11 bases between. This CDR3 is CASSFSLGPGELFF. CDR3 nucleotides: TGTGCCAGCAGCTTCAGTCTAGGGCCCGGGGAGCTGTTTTTT.